This T cell receptor beta chain came from a study of T cell responses to AZD1222 COVID-19 vaccine. Trimming cost V 4 bases and J 3 bases; bases outside gene matches: 7. CDR3 size: 17 residues. Per the germline V gene, CDR1 is SGDLS and CDR2 is YYNGEE. Only in-frame clones appear in the TCRdb table, and some are missing; sequencing was by immunoSEQ multiplex PCR. This table has some 110,000 clones, approximately 89% appearing once. Whole-study results and caveats: Repertoires were obtained solely post-peak T cell response.

With respect to this clone: What it binds is not known.

The sample was peripheral blood, taken on day 0 of AZD1222 vaccination. This receptor was obtained from an adult in good health. The genes are TRBV9 and TRBJ2-2; the match to TRBD2 covers 12 bases. CDR3 residues: CASSLTGLAGYTGELFF. The CDR3 DNA reads as TGTGCCAGCAGCCTCACCGGACTAGCGGGGTACACCGGGGAGCTGTTTTTT.